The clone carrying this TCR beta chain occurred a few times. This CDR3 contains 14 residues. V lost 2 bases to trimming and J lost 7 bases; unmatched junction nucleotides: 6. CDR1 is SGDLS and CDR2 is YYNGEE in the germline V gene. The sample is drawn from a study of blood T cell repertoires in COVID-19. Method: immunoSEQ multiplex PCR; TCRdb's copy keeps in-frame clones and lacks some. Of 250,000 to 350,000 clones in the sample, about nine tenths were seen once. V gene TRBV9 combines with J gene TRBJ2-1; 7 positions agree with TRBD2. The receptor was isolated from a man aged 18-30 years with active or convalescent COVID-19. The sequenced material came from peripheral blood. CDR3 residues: CASSVGGGPNEQFF. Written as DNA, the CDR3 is TGTGCCAGCAGCGTTGGGGGAGGGCCGAATGAGCAGTTCTTC.